This passage covers 20 T cell receptor beta chains from one sample sequenced in a study of blood T cells in healthy people across ages. A J-beta primer mix and a sample-barcoded 5' primer were used in a second PCR of roughly 6 to 12 cycles. TCRdb recomputed calls from the 5' RACE reads with MiXCR, one row per CDR3 protein. The sample shows 600,000 or so distinct CDR3 sequences, about 28% of them seen only once. The source material was blood. Receptor source: a woman of 80 years or more in good health.

V is TRBV6-6 and J is TRBJ2-3, with 9 bases aligning to TRBD2. The CDR3 sequence is 16 residues long. The V gene's germline CDR1 is MNHNY and CDR2 SVGAGI (reference sequence). The V gene end was trimmed by 5 bases and the J gene end by 2 bases; junction bases not matched to a gene: 8. Here the CDR3 DNA reads TGTGCCAGCAGTAAGGAGCGGGGGGCAGACACAGATACGCAGTATTTT. This translates into CASSKERGADTDTQYF.

This clonotype was found many times. The chain couples TRBV27 to TRBJ1-1; D ambiguous. V lost 5 bases and J lost 1, with 11 bases in between. Germline CDR1 is MNHEY and CDR2 is SMNVEV (reference sequence). The CDR3 spans 14 residues. The chain's CDR3 is CASSPNRRNTEAFF. CDR3 coding DNA: TGTGCCAGCAGTCCGAACCGGAGGAACACTGAAGCTTTCTTT.

The chain links TRBV11-1 to TRBJ2-2; D ambiguous. V was pared by 3 bases and J by 1 base, with 12 bases between. Germline V lookup: CDR1 SGHAT, CDR2 FQDESV (reference sequence). CDR3 length: 16 amino acids. CDR3: CASSLGRTVNTGELFF. Here the CDR3 DNA reads TGTGCCAGCAGCTTGGGAAGGACGGTGAACACCGGGGAGCTGTTTTTT.

The chain couples TRBV7-9 to TRBJ2-6, with 9 bases aligning to TRBD1. The length of the CDR3 is 17 residues. Germline CDR1 reads SEHNR; CDR2 reads FQNEAQ (reference sequence). V lost 6 bases, J lost 0 bases, and 6 bases stayed unmatched. The CDR3 DNA sequence: TGTGCCAGCAGTAAGGGACAGGGAGACTCTGGGGCCAACGTCCTGACTTTC. Translating gives CASSKGQGDSGANVLTF.

This clonotype was observed a few times. This chain connects TRBV6-1 to TRBJ1-1; the D gene is possibly TRBD1 (5 bases). The CDR3 has 15 residues. V was trimmed by 8 bases and J by 4 bases, leaving 20 bases between them. Germline V lookup: CDR1 MNHNS, CDR2 SASEGT. For the CDR3, the DNA is TGTGCCAGCGGCCGGCGGGACCGGTCGGCCACTGAAGCTTTCTTT. Its protein product is CASGRRDRSATEAFF.

This clonotype was seen many times. This chain links TRBV6-5 with TRBJ2-5, with 12 bases that match TRBD2. This CDR3 spans 17 amino acids. V was pared by 2 bases and J by 1 base, with 5 bases of the junction left unmatched. Germline CDR1 reads MNHEY; CDR2 reads SVGAGI. The CDR3 sequence: CASSYRGLAGSQETQYF. CDR3 bases: TGTGCCAGCAGTTACCGCGGACTAGCGGGGAGCCAAGAGACCCAGTACTTC.

This clonotype showed up many times. This may come from a read error, since a much larger clone is one base off. The CDR3 coding sequence is TGTGCCAGCAGCGGAACCGGGACAGGGGGGTGCGATGAGCAGTTCTTC. Translation gives CASSGTGTGGCDEQFF. The chain carries TRBV9 and TRBJ2-1; 11 nucleotides agree with TRBD1. The CDR3 runs to 16 residues. The V and J ends lost 3 bases and 8 bases, in that order; junction bases with no gene match: 10. Looked up from germline, CDR1 is SGDLS and CDR2 is YYNGEE. The whole variable domain, remainder taken from reference TRBV9 and TRBJ2-1, is DSGVTQTPKHLITATGQRVTLRCSPRSGDLSVYWYQQSLDQGLQFLIQYYNGEERAKGNILERFSAQQFPDLHSELNLSSLELGDSALYFCASSGTGTGGCDEQFFGPGTRLTVL.

The J gene is TRBJ1-2, the V gene TRBV7-2, with D maybe TRBD1 (6 bases). Per germline, CDR1 SGHTA and CDR2 FQGNSA. The CDR3 runs to 16 residues. Deletions cut 5 bases from V and 0 bases from J, with 16 bases between. The CDR3 DNA follows: TGTGCCAGCAGCCTCGCGCCGGGGGCAGCTAACTATGGCTACACCTTC. As protein: CASSLAPGAANYGYTF.

A word on this clonotype: The junction and the germline gene differ at one end; a read error may be behind it. The chain recombines TRBV2 with TRBJ1-5, with a weak D call TRBD1 (6 bases). CDR1 is SNHLY, CDR2 FYNNEI, per germline. This CDR3 spans 13 amino acids. The CDR3 DNA sequence: TGTGCAGTGGGGGCAGATAGCAATCAGCTCCAGCATTTT. Its protein is CAVGADSNQLQHF.

The rearrangement links TRBV6-5 to TRBJ1-5; TRBD1 agrees at 9 bases. The CDR3 has 16 residues. Germline V lookup: CDR1 MNHEY, CDR2 SVGAGI. V dropped 5 bases and J dropped 4; count of bases not matched to a gene: 9. The CDR3 spells CASSLYRGQGNQPQHF. The CDR3 nucleotides are TGTGCCAGCAGTCTCTACAGGGGGCAAGGGAATCAGCCCCAGCATTTT.

The sample holds one count of this clonotype. The rearrangement uses TRBV3-1 and TRBJ1-6, with a tentative D call TRBD1 (6 bases). This CDR3 is 13 amino acids long. V was clipped by 7 bases and J by 12 bases, with 16 bases between them. Germline V gene lookup returns CDR1 LGHDT and CDR2 YNNKEL (reference sequence). The DNA for the CDR3 is TGTGCCAGCAACCAGCAGGGGTATGGACCCCTCCACTTT. It is translated as CASNQQGYGPLHF.

This clonotype was picked up many times. V gene TRBV9 combines with J gene TRBJ1-4, with a possible D match to TRBD1 (6 bases). The V end lost 3 bases, the J end lost 8 bases, and 23 bases lay between the germline ends. The CDR3 covers 17 residues. Germline V gene sequence: CDR1 SGDLS, CDR2 YYNGEE. In DNA form, the CDR3 reads TGTGCCAGCAGCGCAAACCTCGGGACACCGGGAAAGGAAAAACTGTTTTTT. Amino acid sequence: CASSANLGTPGKEKLFF.

Ten or more counts support this clonotype. This chain connects TRBV12-3 or TRBV12-4 to TRBJ1-2; 10 nucleotides align to TRBD1. The CDR3 sequence is 13 residues long. V was clipped by 6 bases and J by 8 bases; unmatched bases: 6. CDR3 coding DNA: TGTGCCAGCAGCTTGGGACAGGGGTTGGGCTACACCTTC. Translating it yields CASSLGQGLGYTF.

This clonotype showed up many times. The CDR3 spells CASSPKGAGANVLTF. The CDR3 coding sequence is TGTGCCAGCAGCCCTAAGGGGGCTGGGGCCAACGTCCTGACTTTC. V gene TRBV7-2 combines with J gene TRBJ2-6, with D tentatively TRBD1 (6 bases). V lost 5 bases and J 2 bases, leaving 10 bases between the germline ends. Germline V gene sequence: CDR1 SGHTA, CDR2 FQGNSA. The CDR3 has 15 residues.

This clonotype was counted at least ten times. V gene TRBV7-3 combines with J gene TRBJ1-2; TRBD1 might be the D (5 bases). Germline-derived CDR1 and CDR2 are SGHTA and FQGTGA. The length of the CDR3 is 13 residues. The germline V and J ends were trimmed by 1 base and 8 bases, with 11 bases remaining between them. Here the CDR3 DNA reads TGTGCCAGCAGCTTAAATCCGGGGCAAGGCTACACCTTC. This codes for CASSLNPGQGYTF.

V is TRBV2 and J is TRBJ2-3; 9 nucleotides align to TRBD1. CDR1 SNHLY and CDR2 FYNNEI come from the germline V gene. The ends lost 5 bases at V and 6 bases at J; junction bases unmatched: 9. The CDR3 spans 15 residues. This chain's CDR3 is CASSFSGTGLDTQYF. The CDR3 bases are TGTGCCAGCAGTTTCTCCGGGACAGGGTTGGATACGCAGTATTTT.

This clonotype has a count of ten or more. The V and J genes are TRBV21-1 and TRBJ2-7; no DNA check was done on the table's D call, TRBD1. TRBV21-1 is flagged as a pseudogene. The CDR3 totals 14 residues. This CDR3 reads CASSPDREMDEQYF. Written as DNA, the CDR3 is TGTGCCAGCAGCCCGGACAGGGAGATGGACGAGCAGTACTTC.

Concerning this clonotype itself: A read error is possible here, since a much larger clone lies one base away. The J gene is TRBJ2-7, the V gene TRBV10-3, with D possibly TRBD1 on 5 matching bases. Trimming stripped 1 base from V and 7 bases from J, with 8 bases between. The CDR3 totals 12 residues. Germline loops: CDR1 ENHRY, CDR2 SYGVKD. The chain's CDR3 is CAISEWGNEQYF. CDR3 coding DNA: TGTGCCATCAGTGAGTGGGGCAATGAGCAGTACTTC.

At least ten counts were recorded for this clonotype. The chain recombines TRBV3-1 with TRBJ2-3; D might be TRBD2 (5 bases). The CDR3 consists of 17 residues. Trimming cost V 4 bases and J 1 base, with 18 bases left between them. The germline CDR1 and CDR2 sequences are LGHDT and YNNKEL (reference sequence). CDR3 DNA sequence: TGTGCCAGCAGCCCCCGGACTGCGCCCGGGGGCACAGATACGCAGTATTTT. Translation: CASSPRTAPGGTDTQYF.

This clonotype was recorded at least ten times. V and J are TRBV6-2 or TRBV6-3 and TRBJ2-3, with 13 bases identical to TRBD2. Trimming took 4 bases from V and 1 from J; bases not matched to a gene: 8. The CDR3 consists of 18 residues. The germline V gene has CDR1 MNHEY and CDR2 SVGEGT. The CDR3 loop reads CASSLPGTSGVRTDTQYF. The CDR3, as DNA: TGTGCCAGCAGTTTGCCTGGGACTAGCGGGGTTCGCACAGATACGCAGTATTTT.